This T cell receptor beta chain was identified during a study of OX40 agonist ivuxolimab in advanced cancers. About the investigation overall: The costimulatory receptor OX40 (CD134) was targeted by ivuxolimab, a fully human IgG2 agonistic monoclonal antibody. A male proportion of 82.7% and a mean age of approximately 61 years, ranging from about 23 to 90, were recorded for the dose-escalation cohort. Peripheral TCRbeta sequencing aimed to test whether ivuxolimab altered TCR sequence diversity and caused clonal T-cell expansion. Intravenous ivuxolimab was administered to patients every 2 weeks at six dose levels: 0.01, 0.1, 0.3, 1.5, 3 and 10 mg/kg. The paper reports the monotherapy dose-escalation portion (N of about 56 patients) of the phase I ivuxolimab trial. Partial responses occurred in three dose-escalation patients: two with cutaneous melanoma and one with hepatocellular carcinoma. Of the approximately 50 patients in dose escalation, some 19 had hepatocellular carcinoma, roughly 15 had melanoma, 9 had renal cell carcinoma and 9 had head and neck cancer. Prior anti-PD-1, anti-PD-L1 or anti-CTLA-4 therapy was permitted, and checkpoint inhibitors had been received by roughly 42% of dose-escalation patients. The full study reports these points: At doses of 0.1 to 3.0 mg/kg, clonal expansion of both CD4+ and CD8+ T cells in blood was seen between baseline and week 6. After ivuxolimab, expanded clones were on average more numerous among CD8+ T cells than among CD4+ T cells. In the 0.1-3.0 mg/kg groups, partial responders were among the patients with the lowest normalized peripheral clonal expansion, particularly in CD8+ T cells. Low levels of normalized T-cell clonal expansion were also seen in some patients who did not respond. The antigen specificity of the peripheral T cells that underwent clonal expansion was not determined.

Genomic DNA was isolated from the sorted cells so that the TCRbeta CDR3 region could be sequenced. The immunoSEQ Assay was used for sequencing of TCRbeta CDR3 regions. Not all clones reach the TCRdb copy of this immuneACCESS table, which keeps in-frame sequences only. Checked studies attribute under half of the gap to unresolved V genes and leave the rest unexplained. In this sample the table shows approximately 57,000 clones, about 81% of which occur a single time. Clones ranked in the top ten supply over 0.6% of the sample. Turning to this clone: What antigen it recognizes has not been identified. No clone much larger than this one lies a single base away; base qualities are absent.

From the cysteine through the phenylalanine, the CDR3 covers 16 amino acids. CDR3 DNA is the only sequence kept; it has 48 bases, read in frame from the first base. For CDR1 and CDR2, the germline V gene lists MDHEN and SYDVKM. V is shortened by 6 bases, J by 2 bases, and the region joining them spans 14 bases. The trial excluded patients who had a history of autoimmune disease or were on systemic immunosuppression. Peripheral blood for TCR sequencing was collected from all dose cohorts at baseline, on cycle 4 day 1, and on cycle 7 day 1. Samples came from an open-label, multicenter, first-in-human phase I dose-escalation trial of ivuxolimab. Adults with locally advanced or metastatic head and neck squamous cell, hepatocellular, melanoma or renal cell carcinoma were enrolled in the trial. CD4+ and CD8+ T cells were sorted separately from peripheral blood before TCR sequencing.

This sequence was found in an adult with an advanced solid tumor such as melanoma, head and neck, liver or kidney cancer. Rearrangement joined TRBV28 to TRBJ2-6; 6 matching bases give a weak D call of TRBD1. The specimen was CD4+ or CD8+ T cells sorted from blood, collected in a trial of the OX40 agonist ivuxolimab. The CDR3 protein: CASSGTGMTGANVLTF. Read as DNA, the sequence is TGTGCCAGCAGCGGTACAGGGATGACTGGGGCCAACGTCCTGACTTTC. The full variable domain, completed from the reference TRBV28 and TRBJ2-6 proteins outside the CDR3, reads DVKVTQSSRYLVKRTGEKVFLECVQDMDHENMFWYRQDPGLGLRLIYFSYDVKMKEKGDIPEGYSVSREKKERFSLILESASTNQTSMYLCASSGTGMTGANVLTFGAGSRLTVL.